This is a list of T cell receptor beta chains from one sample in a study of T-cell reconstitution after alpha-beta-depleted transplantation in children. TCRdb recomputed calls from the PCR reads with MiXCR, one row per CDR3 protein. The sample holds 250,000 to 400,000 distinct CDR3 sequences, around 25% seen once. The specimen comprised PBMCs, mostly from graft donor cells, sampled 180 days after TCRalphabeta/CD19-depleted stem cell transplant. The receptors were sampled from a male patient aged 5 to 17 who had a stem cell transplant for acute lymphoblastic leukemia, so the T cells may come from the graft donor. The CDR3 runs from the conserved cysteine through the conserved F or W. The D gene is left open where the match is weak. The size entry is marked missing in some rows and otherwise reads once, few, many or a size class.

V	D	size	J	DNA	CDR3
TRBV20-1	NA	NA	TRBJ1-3	TGCAGTGCTAGGCTCATGAGGGGAGAGGGAAACACCATATATTTT	CSARLMRGEGNTIYF
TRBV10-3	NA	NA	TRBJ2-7	TGTGCCATCAGTGAGTCTACACCCTACGAGCAGTACTTC	CAISESTPYEQYF
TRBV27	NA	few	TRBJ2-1	TGTGCCAGCAGTTTCCTGGTGGGGTACAATGAGCAGTTCTTC	CASSFLVGYNEQFF
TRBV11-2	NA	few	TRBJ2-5	TGTGCCAGCAGCCTCCTTCTAGCGTGGGAGACCCAGTACTTC	CASSLLLAWETQYF
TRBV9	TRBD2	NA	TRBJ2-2	TGTGCCAGCAGCGTAGGGAGGCTAGCGGGACCCCGAGGCACCGGGGAGCTGTTTTTT	CASSVGRLAGPRGTGELFF
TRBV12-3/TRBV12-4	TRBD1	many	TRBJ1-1	TGTGCCAGCAGTTTTGTCACAGGGGAAGGCACTGAAGCTTTCTTT	CASSFVTGEGTEAFF
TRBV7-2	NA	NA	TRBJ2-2	TGTGCCAGCAAAGGGGCGACTAGTGTTCGGACCGGGGAGCTGTTTTTT	CASKGATSVRTGELFF
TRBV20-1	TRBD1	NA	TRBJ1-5	TGCAGTGCTAGTGCGGATCCGGGACAGGGATTTAGCAATCAGCCCCAGCATTTT	CSASADPGQGFSNQPQHF
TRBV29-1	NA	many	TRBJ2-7	TGCAGCGTTGATAAAGAGGGGCCGACTACCTACGAGCAGTACTTC	CSVDKEGPTTYEQYF
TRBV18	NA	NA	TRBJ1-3	TGTGCCAGCTCTCGAGGACAGAATCGCGGAAACACCATATATTTT	CASSRGQNRGNTIYF
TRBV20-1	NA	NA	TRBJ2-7	TGCAGTGCTAGCAGGGGGGAAAACGAGCAGTACTTC	CSASRGENEQYF
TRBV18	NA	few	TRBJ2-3	TGTGCCAGCTCACCACTAGCGGAAGACACAGATACGCAGTATTTT	CASSPLAEDTDTQYF
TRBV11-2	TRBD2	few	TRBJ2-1	TGTGCCAGCAGCTTAGGCCTGCGACGGACTAGGGGCTACAATGAGCAGTTCTTC	CASSLGLRRTRGYNEQFF
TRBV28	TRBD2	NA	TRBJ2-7	TGTGCCAGCAGTACCCGACTAGCGGTCTCCTACGAGCAGTACTTC	CASSTRLAVSYEQYF
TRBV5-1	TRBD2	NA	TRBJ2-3	TGCGCCAGCAAACATCCGGGACTAGCAGATACGCAGTATTTT	CASKHPGLADTQYF
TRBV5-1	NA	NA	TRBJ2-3	TGCGCCAGCAGCCTCCCAAGGGTGGCACCGCGGACAGATACGCAGTATTTT	CASSLPRVAPRTDTQYF
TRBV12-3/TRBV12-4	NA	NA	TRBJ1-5	TGTGCCAGCAGTTCATGGGGGGCCTCTTATAGCAATCAGCCCCAGCATTTT	CASSSWGASYSNQPQHF
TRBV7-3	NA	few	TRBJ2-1	TGTGCCAGCAGCTTACTGCCATTCTACAATGAGCAGTTCTTC	CASSLLPFYNEQFF
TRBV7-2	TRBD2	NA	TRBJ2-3	TGTGCCAGCAGCTTAGGACGGGGGGGCGGAGATACGCAGTATTTT	CASSLGRGGGDTQYF
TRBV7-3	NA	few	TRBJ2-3	TGTGCCAGCAGCTTAACGGAGGGCCCCCCAGATACGCAGTATTTT	CASSLTEGPPDTQYF
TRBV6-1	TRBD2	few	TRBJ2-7	TGTGCCAGCAGACTAGCGATGAGCTCCTACGAGCAGTACTTC	CASRLAMSSYEQYF
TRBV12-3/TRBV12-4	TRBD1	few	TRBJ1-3	TGTGCCAGCAGTTTACGGGGACAGCTAAACACCATATATTTT	CASSLRGQLNTIYF
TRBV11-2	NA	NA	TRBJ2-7	TGTGCCAGCAGCTGGGACTTCTCCTACGAGCAGTACTTC	CASSWDFSYEQYF
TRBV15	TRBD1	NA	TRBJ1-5	TGTGCCACCAGCAGGGATTATGGACAGGCAGCGAATCAGCCCCAGCATTTT	CATSRDYGQAANQPQHF
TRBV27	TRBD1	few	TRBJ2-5	TGTGCCAGCAGGGACAGGAATTCACAAGAGACCCAGTACTTC	CASRDRNSQETQYF
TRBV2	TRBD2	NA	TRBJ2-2	TGTGCCAGCAGTGTCCCGGGACTAGGGGCCGGGGAGCTGTTTTTT	CASSVPGLGAGELFF
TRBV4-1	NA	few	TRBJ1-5	TGCGCCAGCAGCCAAGTCGGGGACAATAATCAGCCCCAGCATTTT	CASSQVGDNNQPQHF
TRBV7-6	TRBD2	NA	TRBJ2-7	TGTGCCAGCAGCTTAGATGGGACTAGCGGGGCCCCGTCCTACGAGCAGTACTTC	CASSLDGTSGAPSYEQYF